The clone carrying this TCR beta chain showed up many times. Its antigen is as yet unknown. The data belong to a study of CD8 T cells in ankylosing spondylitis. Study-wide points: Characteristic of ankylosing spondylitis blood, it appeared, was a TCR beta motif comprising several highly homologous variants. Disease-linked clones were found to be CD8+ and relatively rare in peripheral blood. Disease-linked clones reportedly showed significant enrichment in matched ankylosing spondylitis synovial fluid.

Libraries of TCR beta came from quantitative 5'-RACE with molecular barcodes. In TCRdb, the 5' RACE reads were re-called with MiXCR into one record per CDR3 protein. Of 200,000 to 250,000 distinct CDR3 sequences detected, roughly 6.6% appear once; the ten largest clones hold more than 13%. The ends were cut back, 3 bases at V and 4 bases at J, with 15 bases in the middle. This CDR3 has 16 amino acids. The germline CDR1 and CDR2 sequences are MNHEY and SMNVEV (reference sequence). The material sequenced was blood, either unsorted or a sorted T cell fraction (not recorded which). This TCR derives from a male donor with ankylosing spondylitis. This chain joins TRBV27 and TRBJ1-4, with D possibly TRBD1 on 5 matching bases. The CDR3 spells CASSLQRQINNEKLFF. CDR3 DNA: TGTGCCAGCAGTTTGCAAAGACAGATAAATAATGAAAAACTGTTTTTT.